One and the same sample provided the 28 T cell receptor beta chains below, sequenced in a study of blood T cells in healthy people across ages (dated by TCRdb to between 2014 and 2017). The library was generated by 5' RACE. For sequencing, an Illumina HiSeq 2500 was employed. The second PCR ran for about 7 to 11 cycles and used a J-beta primer mix along with a sample-barcoded 5' primer. TCRdb passed the public sequencing reads through fastp at Q25 and MiXCR, retaining productive beta sequences. CDR3 protein duplicates are merged, each entry listing the most common genes and DNA. Counted in this sample were roughly 730,000 distinct CDR3 sequences; roughly 50% of them appeared once. The ten largest clonotypes hold about 26% of the sample. The specimen sequenced was blood. Receptors originate from a man aged 40-55 years in good health.

The V and J genes are TRBV25-1 and TRBJ1-1; D remains unclear. In germline, CDR1 is MGHDK, CDR2 SYGVNS. The CDR3 covers 11 residues. The CDR3 reads CATADLGEAFF. In DNA, the CDR3 is TGTGCGACGGCAGACCTAGGGGAAGCTTTCTTT.

The chain uses TRBV28 and TRBJ2-1; D is uncertain. V gave up 6 bases and J gave up 5 bases, with 11 bases separating them. Looked up from germline, CDR1 is MDHEN and CDR2 is SYDVKM. The CDR3 contains 13 residues. The CDR3 sequence is CASSAAPHNEQFF. The CDR3 nucleotides are TGTGCCAGCAGCGCGGCCCCCCACAATGAGCAGTTCTTC.

In nucleotides, the CDR3 is TGTGCCATCACGGGGAGGAGGGACGGCTACAATGAGCAGTTCTTC. This encodes CAITGRRDGYNEQFF. This chain links TRBV10-3 with TRBJ2-1; the D gene is possibly TRBD2 (6 bases). Germline V gene data show CDR1 as ENHRY and CDR2 as SYGVKD. Between the trimmed V and J ends, which lost 7 bases and 3 bases, there was a span of 16 bases. This CDR3 spans 15 amino acids.

This chain connects TRBV10-3 to TRBJ1-2, with 9 bases lining up with TRBD1. In germline, CDR1 is ENHRY, CDR2 SYGVKD. Unmatched junction bases numbered 6, after V lost 5 bases and J lost 8 bases. CDR3 length: 13 amino acids. As DNA, the CDR3 is TGTGCCATCAGTCCGGACAGGGGCGGCGGCTACACCTTC. Translated, it gives CAISPDRGGGYTF.

This sequence joins TRBV28 and TRBJ1-5; TRBD1 matches at 7 bases. Germline CDR1 and CDR2: MDHEN and SYDVKM. This CDR3 is built from 13 residues. V trimming: 6 bases; J trimming: 3 bases; junction bases outside the gene matches: 2. DNA for the CDR3: TGTGCCAGCAGAGGACAGGTCAATCAGCCCCAGCATTTT. Translating gives CASRGQVNQPQHF. Looking up the rest from reference TRBV28 and TRBJ1-5 gives the full variable domain: DVKVTQSSRYLVKRTGEKVFLECVQDMDHENMFWYRQDPGLGLRLIYFSYDVKMKEKGDIPEGYSVSREKKERFSLILESASTNQTSMYLCASRGQVNQPQHFGDGTRLSIL.

This rearrangement joins TRBV20-1 to TRBJ2-3; D gene unclear. Deletions cut 6 bases from V and 12 bases from J, with 13 bases between. Per germline, CDR1 DFQATT and CDR2 SNEGSKA (reference sequence). CDR3 length equals 10 residues. CDR3 residues: CSATSGLQYF. In nucleotides, the CDR3 is TGCAGTGCAACCTCGGGTCTTCAGTATTTT.

This clonotype was seen a few times. The chain joins TRBV9 to TRBJ1-2; TRBD1 might be the D (6 bases). Germline CDR1 SGDLS, CDR2 YYNGEE. This CDR3 spans 14 amino acids. Trimming cost V 1 base and J 4 bases, with 11 bases left between them. CDR3 in amino acids: CASSVSRTAYGYTF. In nucleotides, the CDR3 is TGTGCCAGCAGCGTAAGTCGGACAGCCTATGGCTACACCTTC.

This chain connects TRBV24-1 to TRBJ2-1; no clear D gene. From germline, CDR1 is KGHDR and CDR2 SFDVKD. V lost 3 bases and J 8 bases, leaving 16 bases between the germline ends. The CDR3 consists of 15 residues. The DNA of the CDR3 is TGTGCCACCAGTGATGTCCACGGCGGTCGGGATGAGCAGTTCTTC. It codes for CATSDVHGGRDEQFF.

This clonotype appeared a few times. V is TRBV5-6 and J is TRBJ1-2; 8 positions agree with TRBD1. Per germline, CDR1 SGHDT and CDR2 YYEEEE. J lost 5 bases, V lost 3 bases, and 3 bases had no gene match. The CDR3 totals 13 residues. DNA for the CDR3: TGTGCCAGCAGCTCGACAGGGGTTTATGGCTACACCTTC. Residues: CASSSTGVYGYTF.

CDR3 sequence: CASSPYRVETQYF. DNA of the CDR3: TGTGCCAGCTCACCATACAGGGTGGAGACCCAGTACTTC. The V and J genes are TRBV18 and TRBJ2-5, with a weak D call TRBD1 (6 bases). V was clipped by 2 bases and J by 5 bases, with 9 bases between them. From germline, CDR1 is KGHSH and CDR2 LQKENI. There are 13 residues in the CDR3.

V usage is TRBV10-2 and J usage is TRBJ2-7; TRBD1 agrees at 7 bases. In germline, CDR1 is WSHSY, CDR2 SAAADI. With 7 bases clipped from V and 0 bases from J, the junction kept 9 bases outside the gene matches. The length of the CDR3 is 15 residues. The CDR3 is CASIPNRGGSYEQYF. The DNA for the CDR3 is TGCGCCAGCATTCCCAACAGGGGTGGCTCCTACGAGCAGTACTTC.

The chain combines TRBV5-1 with TRBJ2-5, with 12 bases that match TRBD1. This CDR3 comprises 16 residues. Germline loops: CDR1 SGHRS, CDR2 YFSETQ. V shed 0 bases, J shed 8 bases, and the junction held 8 bases outside the gene matches. The CDR3 reads CASSLAGQGAGETQYF. The CDR3 DNA sequence: TGCGCCAGCAGCTTGGCGGGACAGGGGGCAGGGGAAACCCAGTACTTC.

The V call is TRBV9, the J call TRBJ2-5; D gene unclear. The CDR3 length is 13 residues. V lost 3 bases to trimming and J lost 5 bases, with 11 bases between them. Germline assignment: CDR1 SGDLS and CDR2 YYNGEE. CDR3 nucleotides: TGTGCCAGCAGCGGGACCGGATGGGAGACCCAGTACTTC. Translating gives CASSGTGWETQYF.

The chain employs TRBV6-5 and TRBJ2-5; tentative D call: TRBD2 (6 bases). Germline CDR1 MNHEY, CDR2 SVGAGI. V gave up 6 bases and J gave up 1 base, with 15 bases separating them. The CDR3 is 15 amino acids. In nucleotides, the CDR3 is TGTGCCAGCAGCAAGAGGGTGGGGGGCCAAGAGACCCAGTACTTC. Its protein is CASSKRVGGQETQYF.

This clonotype occurred a few times. The J gene is TRBJ2-3, the V gene TRBV9; 7 nucleotides line up with TRBD1. V gave up 3 bases and J gave up 11 bases; unmatched junction bases: 6. The length of the CDR3 is 12 residues. Per the germline V gene, CDR1 is SGDLS and CDR2 is YYNGEE. The CDR3 loop is CASSGQGFGQYF. CDR3 in DNA: TGTGCCAGCAGCGGACAGGGCTTCGGGCAGTATTTT.

The chain combines TRBV24-1 with TRBJ2-3, with D unclear. The CDR3 consists of 16 residues. Deletions cut 4 bases from V and 3 bases from J, with 16 bases between. Germline lookup yields CDR1 KGHDR and CDR2 SFDVKD. CDR3: CATSEESGVFTDTQYF. The CDR3 DNA is TGTGCCACCAGTGAGGAGTCCGGAGTATTTACAGATACGCAGTATTTT.

This clonotype has ten or more counts. The CDR3 DNA follows: TGCGCCAGCAGCCTCCTTGGCGCCGCCAAAAACATTCAGTACTTC. The encoded protein is CASSLLGAAKNIQYF. The gene calls are TRBV5-1 and TRBJ2-4; D not certain. The CDR3 loop spans 15 amino acids. The V end was cut by 4 bases, the J end by 1 base, with 12 bases between. CDR1 is SGHRS, CDR2 YFSETQ, per germline.

The rearrangement joins TRBV4-3 to TRBJ2-7, with a possible D match to TRBD1 (5 bases). CDR1 is LGHNA, CDR2 YSLEER, per germline. The CDR3 contains 14 residues. Deletions cut 1 base from V and 2 bases from J, with 9 bases between. The CDR3, as DNA: TGCGCCAGCAGCCAAGCGTCAGGGACCTACGAGCAGTACTTC. The encoded protein is CASSQASGTYEQYF.

CDR3 sequence: CASSVGPAENNEQFF. CDR3 bases: TGTGCCAGCAGCGTAGGTCCAGCGGAGAACAATGAGCAGTTCTTC. The V call is TRBV9, the J call TRBJ2-1; tentatively, D is TRBD2 (5 bases). Germline loops: CDR1 SGDLS, CDR2 YYNGEE. The ends were cut back, 0 bases at V and 5 bases at J, with 12 bases in the middle. This CDR3 spans 15 amino acids.

The chain couples TRBV27 to TRBJ2-7; D perhaps matches TRBD2 (6 bases). This CDR3 is 13 amino acids long. V lost 8 bases to trimming and J lost 4 bases, with 15 bases between them. CDR1 MNHEY and CDR2 SMNVEV come from the germline V gene (reference sequence). CDR3 residues: CASENGTEYEQYF. CDR3 nucleotides: TGTGCCAGCGAAAACGGGACTGAGTACGAGCAGTACTTC.

This clonotype was found once. The chain recombines TRBV3-1 with TRBJ2-1; possible D gene TRBD2, 5 bases. Germline V gene lookup returns CDR1 LGHDT and CDR2 YNNKEL (reference sequence). Deletions cut 3 bases from V and 5 bases from J, with 14 bases between. The CDR3 is made up of 15 amino acids. Written as DNA, the CDR3 is TGTGCCAGCAGCCAGAGGGTAAACCTAAACAATGAGCAGTTCTTC. Protein sequence: CASSQRVNLNNEQFF.

This clonotype was counted a few times. The chain is built from TRBV4-3 and TRBJ2-7; no definite D call. Germline loops: CDR1 LGHNA, CDR2 YSLEER. This CDR3 is 15 amino acids long. Trimming took 0 bases from V and 1 from J, leaving 10 bases between them. The CDR3 DNA is TGCGCCAGCAGCCAAGAGGTGGCCCGATCCTACGAGCAGTACTTC. Translating it yields CASSQEVARSYEQYF.

This clonotype has just a few counts. This rearrangement joins TRBV20-1 to TRBJ2-6, with D possibly called TRBD1 or TRBD2 (5 bases each). CDR3 length: 16 residues. Trimming shortened V by 5 bases and J by 0 bases, and 14 bases separated the two germline ends. CDR1 is DFQATT, CDR2 SNEGSKA, per germline (reference sequence). CDR3 protein: CSAPRDAGSGANVLTF. DNA of the CDR3: TGCAGTGCTCCCCGGGACGCCGGCTCTGGGGCCAACGTCCTGACTTTC.

J is TRBJ1-2 and V is TRBV15; 7 nucleotides line up with TRBD1. This CDR3 contains 15 residues. J was trimmed by 5 bases and V by 3 bases; bases with no gene match: 9. Germline V gene data show CDR1 as LNHNV and CDR2 as YYDKDF (reference sequence). CDR3 protein: CATSSYPADRYGYTF. In nucleotides, the CDR3 is TGTGCCACCAGCAGTTACCCGGCGGACAGGTATGGCTACACCTTC.

The CDR3 protein is CASRKEGTDTQYF. The CDR3 DNA reads TGTGCCAGCAGGAAGGAAGGAACAGATACGCAGTATTTT. The rearrangement links TRBV6-6 to TRBJ2-3; D is unclear. V lost 6 bases, J lost 3 bases, and 10 bases lay in between. Germline V gene lookup returns CDR1 MNHNY and CDR2 SVGAGI (reference sequence). This CDR3 has 13 amino acids.

The V and J genes are TRBV20-1 and TRBJ2-1, with TRBD2 as a possible D gene (5 bases). This CDR3 spans 14 amino acids. V was cut by 5 bases and J by 8 bases, with 19 bases left in between. Germline V gene data show CDR1 as DFQATT and CDR2 as SNEGSKA (reference sequence). CDR3 sequence (DNA): TGCAGTGCTGAAACCTTCACTAGTCCCGATGAGCAGTTCTTC. It encodes CSAETFTSPDEQFF.

Comment on this clonotype: One end of the junction does not line up with germline, which may come from a read error. The gene calls are TRBV7-3 and TRBJ1-1; possibly TRBD1 for D (6 bases). The CDR3 consists of 13 residues. The germline V gene has CDR1 SGHTA and CDR2 FQGTGA. The CDR3 sequence is CASSPGGDTGAFF. The CDR3 DNA sequence: TGTGCCAGCAGCCCCGGAGGGGACACTGGAGCTTTCTTT.

This clonotype was observed a handful of times. The CDR3 nucleotides read TGTGCCAGCAGGGCCCCCGAGCCCGTCGAAAAACTGTTTTTT. As protein: CASRAPEPVEKLFF. The gene calls are TRBV6-6 and TRBJ1-4; D ambiguous. Trimming shortened V by 6 bases and J by 8 bases, and 16 bases separated the two germline ends. Germline CDR1 and CDR2: MNHNY and SVGAGI (reference sequence). The CDR3 has 14 amino acids.